This TCR beta chain was retrieved from a study of CD8 T cells in ankylosing spondylitis. General observations from the study: Prior literature has documented some motif variants in synovial fluid and blood from reactive arthritis. Reportedly, matched ankylosing spondylitis synovial fluid was significantly enriched for disease-linked clones. Among TCR beta sequences, a motif of under ten highly homologous variants appeared characteristic of ankylosing spondylitis blood.

Quantitative 5'-RACE was performed with molecular barcodes, and it yielded the TCR beta libraries. MiXCR was run by TCRdb on the 5' RACE reads, yielding one entry per CDR3 protein. The repertoire holds approximately 540,000 distinct CDR3 sequences, 9.5% to 15% seen once, with 6.5% to 7% in the top ten. Comment on this clonotype: Its antigen remains unidentified.

In germline, CDR1 is SQVTM, CDR2 ANQGSEA. The CDR3 runs 14 residues. J was trimmed by 4 bases and V by 5 bases; bases with no gene match: 2. The sample consisted of blood, either unsorted or a sorted T cell fraction (not recorded which). This TCR was sampled from a male donor with ankylosing spondylitis. The rearrangement uses TRBV29-1 and TRBJ2-1; 13 bases line up with TRBD2. The DNA for the CDR3 is TGCAGCGTTTGGACTAGCGGGAGTTACAATGAGCAGTTCTTC. As protein: CSVWTSGSYNEQFF.